Listed below are T cell receptor beta chains from one sample, sequenced in a study of a mutant IDH1 vaccine in newly diagnosed glioma. Sequencing was performed with immunoSEQ multiplex PCR; in TCRdb, only in-frame clones are kept and a portion is missing. The repertoire holds approximately 50,000 clones, with 86% as singletons. No antigen is known for these receptors. The starting material was PBMCs, obtained from a glioma patient whose treatment included an IDH1 peptide vaccine. Receptors originate from a middle-aged man with glioma. Both conserved end residues are trimmed from each CDR3. The D gene is left open where the match is weak.

v_gene	d_gene	j_gene	CDR3aa
TRBV19	.	TRBJ2-7	ASRSGPASYEQY
TRBV10-3	.	TRBJ1-2	AISDPLHYGYT
TRBV7-2	.	TRBJ2-1	ASRLGALNEQF
TRBV2	.	TRBJ2-7	ASEKDEQY
TRBV27	TRBD2	TRBJ2-1	ASSLRGTSGRAPF
TRBV9	.	TRBJ2-1	ASSVVPAQQF
TRBV29-1	.	TRBJ2-1	SAPSGSSTYNEQF
TRBV5-1	.	TRBJ2-5	ASSLEGSLQETQY
TRBV6-6	TRBD1	TRBJ2-7	ASSSRDRSPYEQY
TRBV4-3	TRBD1	TRBJ1-4	ASSKTRQGRKLF
TRBV5-6	.	TRBJ1-3	ASTRYGEGNTIY
TRBV4-2	TRBD1	TRBJ1-4	ASSRYRGNEKLF
TRBV25-1	TRBD1	TRBJ2-1	ASSPTRDRGYNEQF
TRBV18	.	TRBJ2-7	ASSPPNWPYEQY
TRBV5-1	.	TRBJ2-2	ASSWRYTGELF
TRBV6-4	.	TRBJ2-2	ASSARESGELF
TRBV11-2	.	TRBJ2-3	ASSLGSPDTQY
TRBV5-4	TRBD1	TRBJ1-4	ASSTRTGRDEKLF
TRBV5-4	.	TRBJ1-4	ASSLRANNEKLF
TRBV4-2	.	TRBJ1-4	ASSQDIGEKLF
TRBV4-3	.	TRBJ1-4	ASSQDLSGQGNEKLF
TRBV19	TRBD1	TRBJ1-2	ASIPPGQGYGYT
TRBV9	TRBD1	TRBJ1-2	ASSVSGGSDYGYT
TRBV6-5	.	TRBJ2-7	ASSYSNSGLYEQY
TRBV7-6	.	TRBJ2-1	ASSLAGGIRYNEQF
TRBV11-2	.	TRBJ1-1	ASSLEWGARETEAF
TRBV14	TRBD2	TRBJ2-2	ASSQAGGSGELF
TRBV9	.	TRBJ1-5	ASSPSGDDSNQPQH
TRBV6-1	TRBD1	TRBJ1-2	ASRGTGPNYGYT
TRBV4-1	.	TRBJ1-5	ASSQDQGTWNQPQH
TRBV9	TRBD1	TRBJ2-1	ASSETGGTSYNEQF
TRBV6-1	TRBD1	TRBJ2-7	ASSIRTGPTYEQY
TRBV7-2	.	TRBJ2-1	ASSFQSRNEQF
TRBV2	TRBD1	TRBJ2-7	ASSSGQPYEQY
TRBV7-2	TRBD1	TRBJ2-7	ASSLQQGAYEQY
TRBV27	.	TRBJ2-1	ASSFGRYNEQF
TRBV6-1	.	TRBJ2-2	AGSVGYNTGELF
TRBV6-6	.	TRBJ2-3	ASSYSGLRGTDTQY
TRBV5-1	TRBD2	TRBJ2-2	ASSIVSGTNTGELF
TRBV19	.	TRBJ1-1	ASSLGDREAF
TRBV27	TRBD1	TRBJ2-6	ASSGTATGANVLT
TRBV5-1	.	TRBJ1-5	ASSLRQGEPQH
TRBV7-8	.	TRBJ2-3	ASSPRGLDTQY
TRBV28	.	TRBJ1-1	ASSFDELHTEAF
TRBV6-5	.	TRBJ1-4	ASSYHRVPEKLF
TRBV6-1	.	TRBJ2-1	ASSSWTPGTF
TRBV10-1	TRBD2	TRBJ2-2	ASSPTSGKTGELF
TRBV5-1	.	TRBJ1-3	ASSLEGDTIY
TRBV5-4	TRBD1	TRBJ2-2	ASSSSYRGLGLF
TRBV9	TRBD1	TRBJ1-1	ASSVVPGGTEAF
TRBV9	TRBD1	TRBJ2-7	ASSRPGTGGNEQY
TRBV9	.	TRBJ1-4	ASSSRDRNEKLF